Sequencing of this TCR beta chain was carried out in a study of PD-L1 blockade in urothelial cancer. Study-level background: Among blood samples, the median T cell count was some 140,000.

Here immunoSEQ multiplex PCR was the method, and the copy in TCRdb shows in-frame clones only, minus some. Of 25,000 to 30,000 clones listed, approximately 89% are singletons. Pretreatment and on-treatment samples were taken, numbering 1 to 8 per patient. V lost 6 bases, J lost 1 base, and 12 bases lay in between. This CDR3 has 14 residues. Germline V gene lookup returns CDR1 ENHRY and CDR2 SYGVKD. This specimen consisted of PBMCs, obtained around atezolizumab (anti-PD-L1) treatment. The chain combines TRBV10-3 with TRBJ1-1; tentative D call: TRBD1 (6 bases). This clonotype was sampled from a man between 45 and 60 years old with urothelial cancer. In DNA form, the CDR3 reads TGTGCCATCAGGCCACAGGGTAAGAACACTGAAGCTTTCTTT. This gives the protein CAIRPQGKNTEAFF.